Below are 28 T cell receptor beta chains sequenced from a single sample in a study of shared clonotypes between healthy human individuals. The method was immunoSEQ multiplex PCR; TCRdb's version includes in-frame clones alone and lacks a portion of them. Found here are about 870,000 clones, around 92% of them singletons; the top ten hold approximately 25%. In the naive CD8 group, cells lacked CD45RO and were positively selected for CCR7, so terminally differentiated effector memory CD45RA+ cells were left out. The sample comprised naive CD8+ T cells sorted from blood. The receptors were gathered from a man aged 25-45 years in good health.

The chain has TRBV6-5 and TRBJ2-3; 11 bases are shared with TRBD2. Germline V gene data show CDR1 as MNHEY and CDR2 as SVGAGI. Trimming at V came to 10 bases and at J to 8 bases, leaving 8 bases not matched to a gene. CDR3 length: 13 amino acids. CDR3 bases: TGTGCCACCTTAGCGGGAGGGTCCCCTACGCAGTATTTT. Translated, it gives CATLAGGSPTQYF.

This clone was seen just once. The chain is built from TRBV27 and TRBJ2-1; no firm D call. V lost 7 bases to trimming and J lost 7 bases, with 17 bases between them. The germline V gene encodes CDR1 MNHEY and CDR2 SMNVEV (reference sequence). There are 14 residues in the CDR3. In nucleotides, the CDR3 is TGTGCCAGCACGCGCGGCAGCGCCGTTAATGAGCAGTTCTTC. Encoded protein: CASTRGSAVNEQFF.

The genes are TRBV15 and TRBJ1-1; D may be TRBD1 (5 bases). Trimming took 4 bases from V and 11 from J, leaving 17 bases between them. CDR3 length: 13 amino acids. Germline CDR1 and CDR2: LNHNV and YYDKDF (reference sequence). The CDR3 region is CATSNIGDGWAFF. In nucleotides, the CDR3 is TGTGCCACCAGCAATATAGGGGACGGTTGGGCTTTCTTT.

The V call is TRBV7-9, the J call TRBJ2-3; TRBD2 matches 9 bases. Germline V lookup: CDR1 SEHNR, CDR2 FQNEAQ (reference sequence). V was clipped by 6 bases and J by 3 bases; unmatched bases: 7. The CDR3 is made up of 15 amino acids. The CDR3 sequence is CASRTGTSYTDTQYF. The CDR3 DNA is TGTGCCAGCAGAACCGGGACTAGCTATACAGATACGCAGTATTTT.

The CDR3 region is CASSRKTVNTEAFF. CDR3 DNA: TGTGCCAGCAGCCGAAAGACAGTGAACACTGAAGCTTTCTTT. The chain has TRBV7-8 and TRBJ1-1, with D perhaps TRBD1 (5 bases). Looked up from germline, CDR1 is SGHVS and CDR2 is FQNEAQ. The CDR3 runs to 14 residues. V was pared by 5 bases and J by 0 bases, with 10 bases between.

The V gene is TRBV6-9, the J gene TRBJ2-3; no definite D call. V was cut by 4 bases and J by 7 bases, with 18 bases left in between. Germline CDR1 is MNHGY and CDR2 is SVAAGI. The CDR3 runs 15 residues. The CDR3: CASSSADPTRNTQYF. CDR3 nucleotide sequence: TGTGCCAGCAGTTCCGCGGACCCCACCCGTAATACGCAGTATTTT.

The chain uses TRBV7-6 and TRBJ2-7; TRBD1 or TRBD2 may be the D gene (5 bases each). The CDR3 has 15 amino acids. CDR1 and CDR2 from the germline V gene are SGHVS and FNYEAQ. Trimming shortened V by 4 bases and J by 3 bases, and 16 bases separated the two germline ends. CDR3 nucleotides: TGTGCCAGCAGCTCAGGGACGGGTTGGGGCTACGAGCAGTACTTC. Translation gives CASSSGTGWGYEQYF.

The V and J genes are TRBV28 and TRBJ2-3, with TRBD2 identical over 11 bases. The length of the CDR3 is 16 residues. J was trimmed by 6 bases and V by 3 bases; bases with no gene match: 8. Germline loops: CDR1 MDHEN, CDR2 SYDVKM. For the CDR3, the DNA is TGTGCCAGCAGTTTTGCACTAGCGGGAGATCGGGATACGCAGTATTTT. Protein: CASSFALAGDRDTQYF.

The chain couples TRBV28 to TRBJ2-1, with 10 bases lining up with TRBD2. After removal of 5 bases from V and 10 bases from J, the junction contained 11 bases not matched to a gene. The length of the CDR3 is 15 residues. Germline V gene sequence: CDR1 MDHEN, CDR2 SYDVKM. CDR3 coding DNA: TGTGCCAGCAGTCCTTCTAGCGGGAGCACGGAAGAGCAGTTCTTC. Residues: CASSPSSGSTEEQFF.

V gene TRBV5-1 combines with J gene TRBJ2-7; weak D call: TRBD2 (6 bases). V was clipped by 2 bases and J by 7 bases, with 16 bases between them. In germline, CDR1 is SGHRS, CDR2 YFSETQ. The CDR3 contains 14 residues. The CDR3 loop reads CASSLVADLLEQYF. The DNA for the CDR3 is TGCGCCAGCAGCTTAGTAGCGGACCTTTTAGAGCAGTACTTC.

V and J are TRBV7-2 and TRBJ1-2; D is possibly TRBD1 (5 bases). The CDR3 is made up of 15 amino acids. Trimming removed 1 base from V and 4 bases from J, with 13 bases in between. Germline loops: CDR1 SGHTA, CDR2 FQGNSA. The CDR3 loop is CASSLVAQGGYGYTF. As DNA, the CDR3 is TGTGCCAGCAGCTTAGTAGCCCAGGGTGGCTATGGCTACACCTTC.

The genes are TRBV13 and TRBJ1-3; tentative D call: TRBD1 (5 bases). CDR3 length: 15 residues. Germline V CDR1 and CDR2: PRHDT, FYEKMQ (reference sequence). V dropped 4 bases and J dropped 0 bases, with 10 bases sitting between them. The CDR3 coding sequence is TGTGCCAGCAGCTCTGACAGTAACTCTGGAAACACCATATATTTT. Translation: CASSSDSNSGNTIYF.

CDR3 nucleotides: TGTGCCAGCAGCTTAGGTTCAGGGGACGGAAACACCATATATTTT. This gives the protein CASSLGSGDGNTIYF. V gene TRBV11-2 combines with J gene TRBJ1-3, with D tentatively TRBD1 (6 bases). The germline V and J ends were trimmed by 1 base and 4 bases, with 11 bases remaining between them. The CDR3 sequence is 15 residues long. Germline CDR1 SGHAT, CDR2 FQNNGV. The entire variable domain, with the rest obtained from reference TRBV11-2 and TRBJ1-3, is as follows: EAGVAQSPRYKIIEKRQSVAFWCNPISGHATLYWYQQILGQGPKLLIQFQNNGVVDDSQLPKDRFSAERLKGVDSTLKIQPAKLEDSAVYLCASSLGSGDGNTIYFGEGSWLTVV.

The V call is TRBV2, the J call TRBJ2-7, with D possibly TRBD2 on 6 matching bases. The CDR3 covers 14 residues. Germline values: CDR1 SNHLY, CDR2 FYNNEI. V gave up 7 bases and J gave up 1 base, with 14 bases separating them. CDR3 in DNA: TGTGCCAGCATAGGTCCTAGCGTTTCCTACGAGCAGTACTTC. Translation gives CASIGPSVSYEQYF. Full variable domain (missing parts from reference TRBV2 and TRBJ2-7): EPEVTQTPSHQVTQMGQEVILRCVPISNHLYFYWYRQILGQKVEFLVSFYNNEISEKSEIFDDQFSVERPDGSNFTLKIRSTKLEDSAMYFCASIGPSVSYEQYFGPGTRLTVT.

The V and J genes are TRBV27 and TRBJ2-7; 10 bases match TRBD2. Germline V gives CDR1 MNHEY, CDR2 SMNVEV (reference sequence). The CDR3 covers 15 residues. With V trimmed by 4 bases and J by 3 bases, 6 bases remained unmatched. CDR3 protein: CASSSLAGVHYEQYF. Written as DNA, the CDR3 is TGTGCCAGCAGTTCTCTAGCGGGAGTTCACTACGAGCAGTACTTC.

The chain uses TRBV14 and TRBJ2-1; D is unclear. Trimming removed 0 bases at V and 8 bases at J, with 17 bases between. The CDR3 has 16 residues. Germline V gene data show CDR1 as SGHDN and CDR2 as FVKESK. Here the CDR3 reads CASSQDGDSGPHEQFF. Here the CDR3 DNA reads TGTGCCAGCAGCCAAGATGGGGATTCTGGTCCTCATGAGCAGTTCTTC. The variable domain in full, with the rest retrieved from reference TRBV14 and TRBJ2-1, is EAGVTQFPSHSVIEKGQTVTLRCDPISGHDNLYWYRRVMGKEIKFLLHFVKESKQDESGMPNNRFLAERTGGTYSTLKVQPAELEDSGVYFCASSQDGDSGPHEQFFGPGTRLTVL.

Here the CDR3 reads CAISGGDSQDFPYEQYF. The DNA of the CDR3 is TGTGCCATCAGTGGGGGGGATTCGCAGGACTTTCCCTACGAGCAGTACTTC. This chain uses TRBV10-3 with TRBJ2-7; tentatively, D is TRBD2 (6 bases). Germline CDR1 is ENHRY and CDR2 is SYGVKD. V lost 4 bases and J lost 2, with 21 bases in between. This CDR3 has 17 amino acids.

The DNA of the CDR3 is TGTGCCAGTGAGTCTTATAGCAATCAGCCCCAGCATTTT. As protein: CASESYSNQPQHF. The V and J genes are TRBV19 and TRBJ1-5; no definite D call. Trimming took off 8 bases at V and 0 bases at J, with 8 bases between the two ends. This CDR3 has 13 amino acids. Germline CDR1 is LNHDA and CDR2 is SQIVND (reference sequence).

V is TRBV25-1 and J is TRBJ2-2; TRBD1 aligns across 10 bases. Germline V lookup: CDR1 MGHDK, CDR2 SYGVNS. The CDR3 has 14 residues. V lost 8 bases and J lost 3; bases outside the gene matches: 3. Written as DNA, the CDR3 is TGTGCCAGCGGACAGGGGGTCGACACCGGGGAGCTGTTTTTT. Its translation is CASGQGVDTGELFF.

The V call is TRBV11-2, the J call TRBJ2-7; 7 bases line up with TRBD1. The ends lost 1 base at V and 3 bases at J; junction bases unmatched: 9. Germline CDR1 is SGHAT and CDR2 is FQNNGV. The CDR3 runs to 16 residues. CDR3 DNA: TGTGCCAGCAGCTTAGCAGTTGTTACAGGGGACTACGAGCAGTACTTC. Amino acids: CASSLAVVTGDYEQYF.

The gene calls are TRBV4-3 and TRBJ2-6; perhaps TRBD2 as D (5 bases). The CDR3 is 15 residues long. V lost 0 bases, J lost 3 bases, and 6 bases lay in between. CDR1 and CDR2 (germline): LGHNA, YSLEER. The CDR3 here is CASSQDAGGANVLTF. Written as DNA, the CDR3 is TGCGCCAGCAGCCAAGATGCGGGTGGGGCCAACGTCCTGACTTTC.

The gene calls are TRBV5-1 and TRBJ2-7; TRBD2 matches 9 bases. CDR3 length equals 16 residues. The V gene's germline CDR1 is SGHRS and CDR2 YFSETQ. The V and J ends lost 0 bases and 0 bases, in that order; junction bases with no gene match: 4. CDR3 region: CASSLGRLAASYEQYF. As DNA, the CDR3 is TGCGCCAGCAGCTTGGGAAGACTAGCGGCCTCCTACGAGCAGTACTTC.

Remarks on this clone: Possible read error: a much larger clone is one base away. Other DNA sequences within the sample encode an identical CDR3. J is TRBJ2-3 and V is TRBV7-9; no reliable D call. Germline V gene lookup returns CDR1 SEHNR and CDR2 FQNEAQ (reference sequence). Trimming removed 5 bases from V and 2 bases from J, with 2 bases in between. CDR3 size: 11 residues. This CDR3 is CASSATDTQYF. The CDR3 DNA reads as TGTGCCAGCAGCGCCACAGATACGCAGTATTTT.

The V call is TRBV5-6, the J call TRBJ2-7, with 10 bases aligning to TRBD1. The V and J ends lost 4 bases and 2 bases, in that order; junction bases with no gene match: 3. The CDR3 runs to 14 residues. Germline V gene sequence: CDR1 SGHDT, CDR2 YYEEEE. The CDR3 protein is CASSGGQGAYEQYF. For the CDR3, the DNA is TGTGCCAGCAGCGGTGGACAGGGGGCCTACGAGCAGTACTTC. Full variable domain (rest looked up from reference TRBV5-6 and TRBJ2-7): DAGVTQSPTHLIKTRGQQVTLRCSPKSGHDTVSWYQQALGQGPQFIFQYYEEEERQRGNFPDRFSGHQFPNYSSELNVNALLLGDSALYLCASSGGQGAYEQYFGPGTRLTVT.

The chain combines TRBV10-3 with TRBJ2-3, with a possible D match to TRBD1 (6 bases). V lost 5 bases to trimming and J lost 3 bases, with 12 bases between them. The V gene's germline CDR1 is ENHRY and CDR2 SYGVKD. This CDR3 has 14 amino acids. The DNA of the CDR3 is TGTGCCATCAGTTCCGCAGGGGAGACAGATACGCAGTATTTT. As protein: CAISSAGETDTQYF.

The gene calls are TRBV7-8 and TRBJ1-1; D call uncertain. The CDR3 has 11 amino acids. Trimming removed 5 bases at V and 5 bases at J, with 6 bases between. CDR1 is SGHVS, CDR2 FQNEAQ, per germline. CDR3 loop: CASSPQTEAFF. CDR3 nucleotide sequence: TGTGCCAGCAGCCCACAAACTGAAGCTTTCTTT.

The CDR3: CASSHEGGPDEQYF. The DNA for the CDR3 is TGTGCCAGCAGCCATGAGGGAGGGCCGGACGAGCAGTACTTC. The V gene is TRBV14, the J gene TRBJ2-7, with 7 bases identical to TRBD2. The CDR3 spans 14 residues. Unmatched junction bases numbered 7, after V lost 3 bases and J lost 5 bases. CDR1 SGHDN and CDR2 FVKESK come from the germline V gene. The entire variable domain, with the rest obtained from reference TRBV14 and TRBJ2-7, is as follows: EAGVTQFPSHSVIEKGQTVTLRCDPISGHDNLYWYRRVMGKEIKFLLHFVKESKQDESGMPNNRFLAERTGGTYSTLKVQPAELEDSGVYFCASSHEGGPDEQYFGPGTRLTVT.

The chain is built from TRBV6-6 and TRBJ2-7, with 7 bases aligning to TRBD1. The germline CDR1 and CDR2 sequences are MNHNY and SVGAGI (reference sequence). The CDR3 consists of 12 residues. V shed 4 bases, J shed 4 bases, and the junction held 1 base outside the gene matches. The CDR3 protein is CASSSDRYEQYF. CDR3 nucleotide sequence: TGTGCCAGCAGTTCGGACAGGTACGAGCAGTACTTC.